The source of this T cell receptor beta chain is a study of regulatory T cells in long-lasting Graves disease. Regarding the study as a whole: Persistent patients shared more public clonotypes (2,741) than newly diagnosed patients (966).

Arm-PCR of CDR3 regions and iRepertoire HTBI primers were used to build TCR beta libraries. MiXCR, applied by TCRdb to the multiplex PCR reads, yields one record per CDR3 protein. The sample includes 500,000 to 800,000 distinct CDR3 sequences, 30% of them seen just once. This clonotype was counted a few times. Its antigen remains unidentified. Time point described: persistent/refractory GD, antithyroid drugs over 5 years with positive TRAb. From PBMCs, RNA was extracted and then used to make the TCR library. Collection of peripheral blood (nine milliliters) was done using EDTA tubes. The sequence derives from a female donor with Graves disease. Sample: peripheral blood mononuclear cells (PBMCs), taken when the disease was refractory, from a patient treated with antithyroid drugs.

CDR3 in amino acids: CSARDFQGPIEAFF. The CDR3 bases are TGCAGTGCTAGAGATTTTCAGGGTCCGATTGAAGCTTTCTTT. The rearrangement links TRBV20-1 to TRBJ1-1; weak D call: TRBD1 (5 bases). Trimming left V 0 bases short and J 7 bases short, with 15 bases between. The CDR3 sequence is 14 residues long. Germline CDR1 is DFQATT and CDR2 is SNEGSKA (reference sequence).